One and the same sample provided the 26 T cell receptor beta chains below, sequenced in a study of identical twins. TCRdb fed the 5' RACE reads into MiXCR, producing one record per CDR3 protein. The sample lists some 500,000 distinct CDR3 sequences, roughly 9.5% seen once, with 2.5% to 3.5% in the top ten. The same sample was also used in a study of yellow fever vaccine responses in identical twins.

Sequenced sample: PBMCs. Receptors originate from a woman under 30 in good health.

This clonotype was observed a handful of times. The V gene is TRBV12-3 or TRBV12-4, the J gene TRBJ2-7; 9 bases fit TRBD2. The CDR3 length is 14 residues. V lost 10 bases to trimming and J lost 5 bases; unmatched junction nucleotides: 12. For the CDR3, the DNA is TGTGCCACTTCGGAGGTTAGCGGGAGAAACGAGCAGTACTTC. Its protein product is CATSEVSGRNEQYF.

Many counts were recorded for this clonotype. The CDR3 loop is CSARLSTDTQYF. In nucleotides, the CDR3 is TGCAGTGCTCGACTAAGCACAGATACGCAGTATTTT. The genes are TRBV20-1 and TRBJ2-3, with D perhaps matching TRBD2 (5 bases). The CDR3 covers 12 residues. The ends were cut back, 5 bases at V and 0 bases at J, with 6 bases in the middle. In germline, CDR1 is DFQATT, CDR2 SNEGSKA (reference sequence).

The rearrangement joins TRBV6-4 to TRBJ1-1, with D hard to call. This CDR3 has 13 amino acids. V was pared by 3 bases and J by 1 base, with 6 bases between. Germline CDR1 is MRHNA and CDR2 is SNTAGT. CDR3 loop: CASSEGPNTEAFF. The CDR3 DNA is TGTGCCAGCAGTGAAGGACCGAACACTGAAGCTTTCTTT.

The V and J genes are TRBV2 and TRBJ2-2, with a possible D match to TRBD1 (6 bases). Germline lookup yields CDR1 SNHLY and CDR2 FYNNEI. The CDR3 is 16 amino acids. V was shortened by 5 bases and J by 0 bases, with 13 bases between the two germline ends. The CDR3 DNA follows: TGTGCCAGCAGTACCGGACAGAGCGCGAACACCGGGGAGCTGTTTTTT. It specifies CASSTGQSANTGELFF.

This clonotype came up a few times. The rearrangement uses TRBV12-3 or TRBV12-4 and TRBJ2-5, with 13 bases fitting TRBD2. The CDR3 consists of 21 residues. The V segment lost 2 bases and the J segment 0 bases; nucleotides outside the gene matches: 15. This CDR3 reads CASSLFVTSGRAGRYQETQYF. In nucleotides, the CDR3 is TGTGCCAGCAGTTTATTTGTAACTAGCGGGAGGGCCGGACGGTACCAAGAGACCCAGTACTTC.

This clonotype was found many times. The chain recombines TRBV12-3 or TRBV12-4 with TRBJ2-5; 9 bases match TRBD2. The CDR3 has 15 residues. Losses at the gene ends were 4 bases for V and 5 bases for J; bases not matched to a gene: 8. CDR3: CASSSVAGGRETQYF. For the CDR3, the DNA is TGTGCCAGCAGTTCCGTCGCGGGGGGGCGCGAGACCCAGTACTTC.

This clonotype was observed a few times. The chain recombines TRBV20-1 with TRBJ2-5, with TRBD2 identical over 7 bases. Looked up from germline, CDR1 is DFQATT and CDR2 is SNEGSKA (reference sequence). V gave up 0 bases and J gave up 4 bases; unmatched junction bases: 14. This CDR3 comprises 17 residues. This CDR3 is CSARDTLSSGLGETQYF. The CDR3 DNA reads TGCAGTGCTAGAGATACCCTGTCTAGCGGACTAGGAGAGACCCAGTACTTC.

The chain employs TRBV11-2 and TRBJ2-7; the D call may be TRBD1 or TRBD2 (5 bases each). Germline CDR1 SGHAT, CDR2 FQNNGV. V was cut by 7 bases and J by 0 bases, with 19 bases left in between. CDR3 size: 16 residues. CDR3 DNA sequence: TGTGCCAGCACTCCAACTCGGGGCTTTAGCTCCTACGAGCAGTACTTC. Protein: CASTPTRGFSSYEQYF.

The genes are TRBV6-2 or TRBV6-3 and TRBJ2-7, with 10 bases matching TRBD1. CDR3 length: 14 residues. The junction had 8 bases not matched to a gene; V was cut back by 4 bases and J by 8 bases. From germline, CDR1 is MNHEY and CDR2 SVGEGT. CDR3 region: CASSSGTGAAQQYF. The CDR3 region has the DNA TGTGCCAGCAGTTCGGGGACAGGGGCCGCCCAGCAGTACTTC.

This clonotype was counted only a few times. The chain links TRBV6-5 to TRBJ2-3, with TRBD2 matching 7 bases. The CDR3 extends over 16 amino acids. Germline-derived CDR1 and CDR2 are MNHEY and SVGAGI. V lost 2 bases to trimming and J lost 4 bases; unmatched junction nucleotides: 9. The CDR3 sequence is CASSYGREPTADTQYF. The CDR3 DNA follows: TGTGCCAGCAGTTACGGGCGGGAGCCAACGGCAGATACGCAGTATTTT.

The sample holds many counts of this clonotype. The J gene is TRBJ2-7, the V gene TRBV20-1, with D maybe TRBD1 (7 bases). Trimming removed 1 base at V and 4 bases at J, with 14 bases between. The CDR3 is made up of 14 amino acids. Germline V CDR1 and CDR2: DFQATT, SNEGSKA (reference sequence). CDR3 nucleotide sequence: TGCAGTGCTAGAGCAGGAGGGGGCAAGTACGAGCAGTACTTC. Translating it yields CSARAGGGKYEQYF.

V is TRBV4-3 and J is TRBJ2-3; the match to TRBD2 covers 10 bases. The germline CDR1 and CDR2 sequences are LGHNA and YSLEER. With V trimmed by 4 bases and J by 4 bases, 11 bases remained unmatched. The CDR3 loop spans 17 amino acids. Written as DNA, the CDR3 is TGCGCCAGCAGCCGTAGGTCTAGCGGGAGTTTTGCAGATACGCAGTATTTT. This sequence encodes CASSRRSSGSFADTQYF.

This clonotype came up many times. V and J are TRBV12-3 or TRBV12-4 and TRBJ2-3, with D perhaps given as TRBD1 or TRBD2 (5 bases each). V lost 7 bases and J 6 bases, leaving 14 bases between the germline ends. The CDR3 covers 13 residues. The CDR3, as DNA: TGTGCCAGCAACCGGGACCGGCTCGATACGCAGTATTTT. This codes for CASNRDRLDTQYF.

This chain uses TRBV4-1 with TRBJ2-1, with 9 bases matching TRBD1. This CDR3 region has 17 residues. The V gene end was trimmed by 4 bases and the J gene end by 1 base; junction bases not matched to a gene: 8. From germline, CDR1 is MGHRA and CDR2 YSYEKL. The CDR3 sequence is CASSPGQGDFSYNEQFF. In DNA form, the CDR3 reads TGCGCCAGCAGCCCGGGACAGGGAGACTTTTCCTACAATGAGCAGTTCTTC.

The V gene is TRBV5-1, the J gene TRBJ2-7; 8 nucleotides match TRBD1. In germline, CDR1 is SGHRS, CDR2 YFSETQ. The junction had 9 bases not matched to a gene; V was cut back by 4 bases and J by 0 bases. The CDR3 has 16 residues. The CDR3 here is CASSPVAGGSSYEQYF. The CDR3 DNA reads TGCGCCAGCAGCCCCGTGGCAGGGGGCTCCTCCTACGAGCAGTACTTC.

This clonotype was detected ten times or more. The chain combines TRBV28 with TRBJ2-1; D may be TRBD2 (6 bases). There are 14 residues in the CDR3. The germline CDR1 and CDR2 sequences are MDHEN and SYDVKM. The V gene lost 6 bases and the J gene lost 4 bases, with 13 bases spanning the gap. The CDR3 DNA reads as TGTGCCAGCAGATTGTTGGGAGGTTACAATGAGCAGTTCTTC. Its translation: CASRLLGGYNEQFF.

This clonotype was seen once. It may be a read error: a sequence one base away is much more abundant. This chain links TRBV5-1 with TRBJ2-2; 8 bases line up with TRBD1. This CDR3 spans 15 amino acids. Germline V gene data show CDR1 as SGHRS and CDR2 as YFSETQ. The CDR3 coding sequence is TGCCCCAGCAGCCTGCGGACAGGGAGCACCGGGGAGCTGTTTTTT. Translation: CPSSLRTGSTGELFF.

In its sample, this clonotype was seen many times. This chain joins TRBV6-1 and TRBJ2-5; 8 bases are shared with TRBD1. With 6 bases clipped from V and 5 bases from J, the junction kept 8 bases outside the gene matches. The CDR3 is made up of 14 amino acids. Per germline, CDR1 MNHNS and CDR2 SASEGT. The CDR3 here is CASRPPGGRETQYF. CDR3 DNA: TGTGCCAGCAGACCTCCAGGGGGCCGGGAGACCCAGTACTTC.

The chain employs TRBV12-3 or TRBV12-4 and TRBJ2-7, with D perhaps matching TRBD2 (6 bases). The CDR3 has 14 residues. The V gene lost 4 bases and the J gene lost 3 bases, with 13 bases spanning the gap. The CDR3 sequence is CASSWDLKIYEQYF. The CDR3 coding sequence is TGTGCCAGCAGTTGGGACTTGAAAATCTACGAGCAGTACTTC.

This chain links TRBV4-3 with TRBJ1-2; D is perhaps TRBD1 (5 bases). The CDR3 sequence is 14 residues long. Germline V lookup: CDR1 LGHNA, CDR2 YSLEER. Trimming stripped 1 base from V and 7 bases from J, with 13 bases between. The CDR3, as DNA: TGCGCCAGCAGCCAAGTGCCAGGGATCAGTGGCTACACCTTC. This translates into CASSQVPGISGYTF.

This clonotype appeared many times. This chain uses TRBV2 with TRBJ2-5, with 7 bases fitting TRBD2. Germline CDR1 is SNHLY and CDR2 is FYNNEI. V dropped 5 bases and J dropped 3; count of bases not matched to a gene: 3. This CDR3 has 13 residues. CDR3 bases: TGTGCCAGCAGTTACGGGGGGAAAGAGACCCAGTACTTC. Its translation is CASSYGGKETQYF. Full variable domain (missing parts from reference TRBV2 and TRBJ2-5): EPEVTQTPSHQVTQMGQEVILRCVPISNHLYFYWYRQILGQKVEFLVSFYNNEISEKSEIFDDQFSVERPDGSNFTLKIRSTKLEDSAMYFCASSYGGKETQYFGPGTRLLVL.

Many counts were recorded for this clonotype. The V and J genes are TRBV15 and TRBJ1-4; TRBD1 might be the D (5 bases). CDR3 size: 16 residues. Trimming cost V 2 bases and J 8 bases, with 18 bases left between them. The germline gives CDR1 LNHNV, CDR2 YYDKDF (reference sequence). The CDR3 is CATSRNLQDPSEKLFF. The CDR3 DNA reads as TGTGCCACCAGCAGAAACCTACAGGACCCTAGCGAAAAACTGTTTTTT.

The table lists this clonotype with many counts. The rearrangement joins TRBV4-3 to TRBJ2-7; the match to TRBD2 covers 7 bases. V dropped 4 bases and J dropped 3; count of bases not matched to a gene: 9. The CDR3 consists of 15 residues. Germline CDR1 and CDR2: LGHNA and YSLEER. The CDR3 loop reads CASSPGLAVLYEQYF. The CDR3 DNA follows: TGCGCCAGCAGCCCGGGTCTAGCGGTCCTCTACGAGCAGTACTTC.

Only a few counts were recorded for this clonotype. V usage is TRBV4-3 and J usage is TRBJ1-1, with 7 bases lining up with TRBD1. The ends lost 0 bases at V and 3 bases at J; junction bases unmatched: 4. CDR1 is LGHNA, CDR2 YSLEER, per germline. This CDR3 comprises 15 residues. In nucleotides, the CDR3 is TGCGCCAGCAGCCAAGAACAGGGGAGAGACACTGAAGCTTTCTTT. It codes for CASSQEQGRDTEAFF.

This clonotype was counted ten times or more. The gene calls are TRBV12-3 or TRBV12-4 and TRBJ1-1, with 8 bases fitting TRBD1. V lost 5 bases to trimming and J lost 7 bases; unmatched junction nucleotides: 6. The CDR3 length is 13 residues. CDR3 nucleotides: TGTGCCAGCAGTCCCGGACAGGGTAATGAAGCTTTCTTT. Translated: CASSPGQGNEAFF.

The CDR3, as DNA: TGCGCCAGCAGCTTGTGGGACCGGGGTGGTGGCAATGAGCAGTTCTTC. It encodes CASSLWDRGGGNEQFF. This rearrangement joins TRBV5-1 to TRBJ2-1; perhaps D is TRBD1 or TRBD2 (5 bases each). This CDR3 region has 16 residues. The germline V gene encodes CDR1 SGHRS and CDR2 YFSETQ. Trimming left V 1 base short and J 6 bases short, with 17 bases between.